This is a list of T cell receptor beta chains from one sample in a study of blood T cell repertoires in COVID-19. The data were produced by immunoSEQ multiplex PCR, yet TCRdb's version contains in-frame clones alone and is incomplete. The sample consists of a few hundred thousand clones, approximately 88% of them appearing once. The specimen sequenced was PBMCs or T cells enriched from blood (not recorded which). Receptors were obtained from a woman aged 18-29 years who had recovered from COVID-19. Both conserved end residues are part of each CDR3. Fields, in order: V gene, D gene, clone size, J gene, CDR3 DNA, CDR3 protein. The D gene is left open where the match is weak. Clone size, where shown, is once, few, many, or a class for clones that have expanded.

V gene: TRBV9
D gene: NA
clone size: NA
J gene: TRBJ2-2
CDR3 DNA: TGTGCCAGCAGCCCCTCCGTGGACACAGGGAGGGAGCTGTTTTTT
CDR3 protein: CASSPSVDTGRELFF

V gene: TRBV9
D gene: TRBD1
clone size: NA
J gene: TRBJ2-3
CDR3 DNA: TGTGCCAGCAGCCCCGGGACAGGAGTGACTCCAACCACAGATACGCAGTATTTT
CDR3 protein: CASSPGTGVTPTTDTQYF

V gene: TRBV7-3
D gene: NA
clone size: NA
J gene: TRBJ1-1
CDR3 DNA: TGTGCCAGCAGCCCCCACTGGAAACGAGGGAACACTGAAGCTTTCTTT
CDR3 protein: CASSPHWKRGNTEAFF

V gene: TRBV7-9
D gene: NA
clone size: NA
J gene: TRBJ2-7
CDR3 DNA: TGTGCCAGCAGCTCTTCGGGGGAAGTATCCTACGAGCAGTACTTC
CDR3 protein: CASSSSGEVSYEQYF

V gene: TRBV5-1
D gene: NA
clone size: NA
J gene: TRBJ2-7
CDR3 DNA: TGCGCCAGCAGCCGAGATATCCCACCCTACGAGCAGTACTTC
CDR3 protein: CASSRDIPPYEQYF

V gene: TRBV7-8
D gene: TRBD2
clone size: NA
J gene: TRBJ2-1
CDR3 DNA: TGTGCCAGCAGCTTTCCTAGCGGGGGGACCGTACGGGATGAGCAGTTCTTC
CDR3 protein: CASSFPSGGTVRDEQFF

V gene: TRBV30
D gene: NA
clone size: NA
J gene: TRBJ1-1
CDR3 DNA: TGTGCCTGGATGTGGCAGGGAAGGGACACTGAAGCTTTCTTT
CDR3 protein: CAWMWQGRDTEAFF

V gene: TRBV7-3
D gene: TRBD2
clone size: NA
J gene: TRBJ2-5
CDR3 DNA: TGTGCCAGCACAAAGCGGCGGGGGGAGACCCAGTACTTC
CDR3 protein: CASTKRRGETQYF

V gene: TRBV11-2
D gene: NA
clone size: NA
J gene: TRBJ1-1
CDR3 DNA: TGTGCCAGCAGCTTAGGCGAAGGGGTGGGCACTGAAGCTTTCTTT
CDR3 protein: CASSLGEGVGTEAFF

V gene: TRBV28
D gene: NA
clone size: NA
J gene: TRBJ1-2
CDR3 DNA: TGTGCCAGCAGTTTACCCTCAACGGGGAGCTATGGCTACACCTTC
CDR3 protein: CASSLPSTGSYGYTF

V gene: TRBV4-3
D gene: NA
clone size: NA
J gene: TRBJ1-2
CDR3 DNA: TGCGCCAGCAGCGAAGCCCCCCGTACAAGGGGCTATGGCTACACCTTC
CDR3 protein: CASSEAPRTRGYGYTF

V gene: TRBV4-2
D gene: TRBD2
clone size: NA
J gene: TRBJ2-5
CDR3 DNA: TGTGCCAGCAGCCACGCATCTAAGGGACTAGCGGGAGAAGAGACCCAGTACTTC
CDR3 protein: CASSHASKGLAGEETQYF

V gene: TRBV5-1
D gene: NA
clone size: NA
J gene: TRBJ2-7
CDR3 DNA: TGCGCCAGCAGCTTAGGGGCGCGGGGATTGTACTACGAGCAGTACTTC
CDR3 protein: CASSLGARGLYYEQYF

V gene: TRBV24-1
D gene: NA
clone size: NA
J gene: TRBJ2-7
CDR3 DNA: TGTGCCACCAGTGACAAGAGGACATACCCCCTCTACGAGCAGTACTTC
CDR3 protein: CATSDKRTYPLYEQYF

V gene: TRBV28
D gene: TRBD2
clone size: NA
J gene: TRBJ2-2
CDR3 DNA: TGTGCCAGCAGTTTGTTATCCGTCGGGACTAGCGCGGGGGAGCTGTTTTTT
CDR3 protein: CASSLLSVGTSAGELFF

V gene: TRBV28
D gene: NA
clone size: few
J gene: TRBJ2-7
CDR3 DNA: TGTGCCAGCAGTTTAGGGGTTGGACACTACGAGCAGTACTTC
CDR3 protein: CASSLGVGHYEQYF

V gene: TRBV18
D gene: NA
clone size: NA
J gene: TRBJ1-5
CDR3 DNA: TGTGCCAGCTCACCACCATATGGGGCAGGAGGGATTAATCAGCCCCAGCATTTT
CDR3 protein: CASSPPYGAGGINQPQHF

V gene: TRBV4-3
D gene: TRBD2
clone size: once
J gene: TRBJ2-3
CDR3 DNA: TGCGCCAGCAGCCTTGAGACTAGCGGGGGGGCCGCGGATACGCAGTATTTT
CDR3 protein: CASSLETSGGAADTQYF

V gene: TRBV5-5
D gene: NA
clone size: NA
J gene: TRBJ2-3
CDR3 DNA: TGTGCCAGCAGCTTGGTAGCGTACACAGATACGCAGTATTTT
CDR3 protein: CASSLVAYTDTQYF

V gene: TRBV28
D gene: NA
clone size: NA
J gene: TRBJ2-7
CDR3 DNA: TGTGCCAGCAGAGCGACTACCGGCTCCTACGAGCAGTACTTC
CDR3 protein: CASRATTGSYEQYF

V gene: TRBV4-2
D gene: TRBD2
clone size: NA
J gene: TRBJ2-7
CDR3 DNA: TGTGCCAGCAGCCAAGATCCCGTTAGCGGGAGTATCTACGAGCAGTACTTC
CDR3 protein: CASSQDPVSGSIYEQYF

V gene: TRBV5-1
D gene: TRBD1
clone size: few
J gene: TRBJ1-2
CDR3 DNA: TGCGCCAGCAGCTCAGCCCCGGGACAGGTTAACTATGGCTACACCTTC
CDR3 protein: CASSSAPGQVNYGYTF

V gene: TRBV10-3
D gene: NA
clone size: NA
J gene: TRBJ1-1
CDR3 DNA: TGTGCCATCCGGGAGACCTTTGAAGCTGAAGCTTTCTTT
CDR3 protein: CAIRETFEAEAFF

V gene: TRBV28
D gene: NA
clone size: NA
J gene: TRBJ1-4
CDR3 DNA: TGTGCCAGCAGTCCCACTGATAATGAAAAACTGTTTTTT
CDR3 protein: CASSPTDNEKLFF

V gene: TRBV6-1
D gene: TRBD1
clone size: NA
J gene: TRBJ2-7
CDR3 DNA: TGTGCCAGCAGACCAGGGGGCGACCCCTACGAGCAGTACTTC
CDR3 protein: CASRPGGDPYEQYF

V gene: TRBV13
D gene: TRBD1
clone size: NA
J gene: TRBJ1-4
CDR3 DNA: TGTGCCAGCAGCTCACGACAGGGTTGGGAACCGAATGAAAAACTGTTTTTT
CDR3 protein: CASSSRQGWEPNEKLFF

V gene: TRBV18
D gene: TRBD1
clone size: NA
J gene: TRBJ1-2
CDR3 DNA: TGTGCCAGCTCACCAAGTAGGGACAGGGGATGGCGTGGCTACACCTTC
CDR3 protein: CASSPSRDRGWRGYTF

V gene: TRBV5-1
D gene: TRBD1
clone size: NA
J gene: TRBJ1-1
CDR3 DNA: TGCGCCAGCAGCCGGATGACAGGGCTCGGCACTGAAGCTTTCTTT
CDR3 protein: CASSRMTGLGTEAFF

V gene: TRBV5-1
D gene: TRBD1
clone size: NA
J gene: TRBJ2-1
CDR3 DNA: TGCGCCAGCAGCAGGGACAGACCAGGCTCCACAAGTGAGCAGTTCTTC
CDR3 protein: CASSRDRPGSTSEQFF

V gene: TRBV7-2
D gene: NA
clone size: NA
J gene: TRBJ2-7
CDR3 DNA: TGTGCCAGCAGCTTAGAACTACTCTTTGGTTACGAGCAGTACTTC
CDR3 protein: CASSLELLFGYEQYF

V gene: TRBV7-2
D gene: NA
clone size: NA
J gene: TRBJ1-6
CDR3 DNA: TGTGCCAGCAGCTTAGGGGCAGGGCCCCTCCACTTT
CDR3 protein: CASSLGAGPLHF

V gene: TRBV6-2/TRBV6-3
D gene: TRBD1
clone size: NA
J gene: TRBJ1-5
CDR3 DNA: TGTGCCAGCAGTCAGGGGGTTCAGCCCCAGCATTTT
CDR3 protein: CASSQGVQPQHF

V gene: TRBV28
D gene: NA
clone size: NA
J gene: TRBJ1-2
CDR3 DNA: TGTGCCAGCAGTCCTCACCGCGGGCTTGGCTACACCTTC
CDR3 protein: CASSPHRGLGYTF

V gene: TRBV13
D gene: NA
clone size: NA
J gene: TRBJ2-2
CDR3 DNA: TGTGCCAGCAGCTTAGGACTAAACACCGGGGAGCTGTTTTTT
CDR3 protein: CASSLGLNTGELFF

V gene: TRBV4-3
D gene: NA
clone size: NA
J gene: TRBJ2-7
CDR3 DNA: TGCGCCAGCAGCCCCAGGGGATCCCACCGCTCCTACGAGCAGTACTTC
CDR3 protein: CASSPRGSHRSYEQYF

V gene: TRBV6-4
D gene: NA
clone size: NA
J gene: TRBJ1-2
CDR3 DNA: TGTGCCAGCAGTGTTCCCTTCAGGGCCAGGGGCTACACCTTC
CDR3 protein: CASSVPFRARGYTF

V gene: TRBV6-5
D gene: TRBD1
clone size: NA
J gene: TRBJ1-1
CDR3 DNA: TGTGCCAGCAGTAGCGTCGGGACAGGGGGAACTGAAGCTTTCTTT
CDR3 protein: CASSSVGTGGTEAFF

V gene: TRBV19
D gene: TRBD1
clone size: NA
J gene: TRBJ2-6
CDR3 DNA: TGTGCCAGTAGGGCCTCGGGACAGGGATTTTATTCTGGGGCCAACGTCCTGACTTTC
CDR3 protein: CASRASGQGFYSGANVLTF

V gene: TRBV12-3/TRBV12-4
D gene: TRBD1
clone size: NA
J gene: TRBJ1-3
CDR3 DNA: TGTGCCAGCAGGACAGACAGGGCAAACACCATATATTTT
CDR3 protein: CASRTDRANTIYF

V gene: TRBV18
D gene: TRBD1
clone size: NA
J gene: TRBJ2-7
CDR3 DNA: TGTGCCAGCTCACCGACCGGGACAGGGGGCTACGAGCAGTACTTC
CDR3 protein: CASSPTGTGGYEQYF

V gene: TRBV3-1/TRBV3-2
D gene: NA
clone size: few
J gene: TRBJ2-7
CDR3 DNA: TGTGCCAGCAGCCAAGGACAGAGCTCCTACGAGCAGTACTTC
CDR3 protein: CASSQGQSSYEQYF